The rows below give T cell receptor beta chains drawn from one sample of a study of response to subunit inactivated influenza vaccine. TCRdb processed the RT-PCR reads anew with MiXCR; each CDR3 protein has one entry. The repertoire holds approximately 160,000 distinct CDR3 sequences, with around 10% as singletons. The sample here was CD8+ T cells sorted from PBMCs, taken roughly 24 months after vaccination. All receptors come from a man between 50 and 75 years old who received an inactivated influenza vaccine. Both conserved end residues are part of each CDR3. A D gene is named only where the DNA matches it firmly. The size field is filled for only some rows; it gives once, few, many or a size class.

j_gene,v_gene,abundance,d_gene,CDR3aa,CDR3nt
TRBJ2-7,TRBV2,.,TRBD2,CASSERSSGGYEQYF,TGTGCCAGCAGTGAACGGTCTAGCGGGGGTTACGAGCAGTACTTC
TRBJ2-1,TRBV20-1,.,.,CSARDLGREGGFSSYNEQFF,TGCAGTGCTAGAGATTTGGGCAGGGAAGGAGGGTTTAGCTCCTACAATGAGCAGTTCTTC
TRBJ2-7,TRBV6-2/TRBV6-3,few,TRBD2,CASSYGGGDTYEQYF,TGTGCCAGCAGTTACGGCGGGGGGGATACCTACGAGCAGTACTTC
TRBJ2-3,TRBV27,many,TRBD2,CASSLGTSGTDTQYF,TGTGCCAGCAGTTTAGGGACTAGCGGCACAGATACGCAGTATTTT
TRBJ2-1,TRBV9,.,.,CASSVVGSNEQFF,TGTGCCAGCAGCGTAGTGGGCTCCAATGAGCAGTTCTTC
TRBJ1-2,TRBV6-1,few,TRBD1,CASSQGTGSRYGYTF,TGTGCCAGCAGCCAAGGGACAGGGAGTCGCTATGGCTACACCTTC
TRBJ2-1,TRBV3-1,.,.,CALNSPEDPDNEQFF,TGTGCCCTCAACTCGCCGGAGGACCCGGACAATGAGCAGTTCTTC
TRBJ2-1,TRBV7-9,few,.,CASSSGPSYNEQFF,TGTGCCAGCAGTTCCGGGCCCTCCTACAATGAGCAGTTCTTC
TRBJ1-1,TRBV5-8,.,.,CASSLDMGAAEAFF,TGTGCCAGCAGCTTGGATATGGGGGCAGCTGAAGCTTTCTTT
TRBJ2-7,TRBV29-1,few,.,CSVEENPGDEQYF,TGCAGCGTTGAAGAAAATCCCGGGGACGAGCAGTACTTC
TRBJ1-1,TRBV5-5,few,.,CASSEDYTEAFF,TGTGCCAGCAGCGAGGACTACACTGAAGCTTTCTTT
TRBJ2-5,TRBV6-5,.,.,CASSYVGTEETQYF,TGTGCCAGCAGTTACGTTGGCACAGAAGAGACCCAGTACTTC
TRBJ2-7,TRBV6-2/TRBV6-3,many,.,CASSYSLEGAYEQYF,TGTGCCAGCAGTTACTCGTTGGAGGGCGCCTACGAGCAGTACTTC
TRBJ2-1,TRBV13,.,.,CASSLALITYNEQFF,TGTGCCAGCAGCTTGGCATTGATCACCTACAATGAGCAGTTCTTC
TRBJ2-7,TRBV7-6,few,TRBD1,CASTTGTGAFDEQYF,TGTGCCAGTACTACCGGGACAGGGGCTTTCGACGAGCAGTACTTC
TRBJ2-1,TRBV27,few,.,CASRPSGSSYNEQFF,TGTGCCAGCAGACCCAGCGGTAGCTCCTACAATGAGCAGTTCTTC
TRBJ2-1,TRBV28,few,TRBD2,CASSRYGTSRNEQFF,TGTGCCAGCAGTCGTTACGGGACTAGCCGAAATGAGCAGTTCTTC
TRBJ2-5,TRBV7-9,.,.,CASSTYYGQETQYF,TGTGCCAGCAGCACCTACTATGGGCAAGAGACCCAGTACTTC
TRBJ2-7,TRBV6-5,few,.,CASSYKGTYEQYF,TGTGCCAGCAGTTACAAGGGCACGTACGAGCAGTACTTC
TRBJ2-1,TRBV28,few,.,CASRDWDEQFF,TGTGCCAGCAGGGATTGGGATGAGCAGTTCTTC
TRBJ2-3,TRBV4-2,.,.,CASTGTLADTQYF,TGTGCCAGCACCGGGACATTGGCAGATACGCAGTATTTT
TRBJ2-3,TRBV6-1,.,TRBD2,CASSEEDSGTSTDTQYF,TGTGCCAGCAGTGAAGAGGATAGCGGGACTAGCACAGATACGCAGTATTTT
TRBJ2-7,TRBV20-1,.,.,CSARDPGAMYYEQYF,TGCAGTGCTAGAGATCCAGGGGCGATGTACTACGAGCAGTACTTC
TRBJ2-3,TRBV7-2,few,TRBD1,CASSLVDRGTDTQYF,TGTGCCAGCAGCTTAGTAGACAGGGGGACAGATACGCAGTATTTT
TRBJ2-1,TRBV28,few,.,CASRVAVMHNEQFF,TGTGCCAGCAGAGTAGCGGTCATGCACAATGAGCAGTTCTTC
TRBJ1-1,TRBV7-9,.,.,CASSLVHPEAFF,TGTGCCAGCAGCTTAGTACATCCTGAAGCTTTCTTT
TRBJ2-2,TRBV10-3,few,TRBD2,CAISESAGVTGELFF,TGTGCCATCAGTGAGTCGGCGGGAGTCACCGGGGAGCTGTTTTTT
TRBJ2-7,TRBV20-1,few,.,CSARPELDSRHF,TGCAGTGCTAGGCCTGAACTAGATTCGCGACACTTC
TRBJ1-6,TRBV4-2,few,.,CASSQDRTDYNSPLHF,TGTGCCAGCAGCCAAGATCGGACAGATTATAATTCACCCCTCCACTTT
TRBJ2-1,TRBV7-9,.,.,CASSEDIYNEQFF,TGTGCCAGCAGTGAGGACATCTACAATGAGCAGTTCTTC
TRBJ2-4,TRBV11-3,.,.,CASSLDPRGLAKNIQYF,TGTGCCAGCAGCTTAGATCCGCGGGGGCTAGCCAAAAACATTCAGTACTTC
TRBJ1-5,TRBV29-1,many,TRBD1,CSAWTGEGNQPQHF,TGCAGCGCTTGGACAGGGGAAGGCAATCAGCCCCAGCATTTT
TRBJ2-2,TRBV7-9,few,TRBD1,CASNSLTGGAVAGELFF,TGTGCCAGCAACTCACTAACAGGGGGCGCGGTGGCCGGGGAGCTGTTTTTT
TRBJ1-1,TRBV6-9,many,.,CASRDDVSAEAFF,TGTGCCAGCAGAGATGATGTGTCGGCTGAAGCTTTCTTT
TRBJ2-5,TRBV6-5,.,.,CASSYSTGLETQYF,TGTGCCAGCAGTTACTCGACCGGGTTAGAGACCCAGTACTTC
TRBJ2-3,TRBV6-5,few,TRBD2,CASSYLTSGLTDTQYF,TGTGCCAGCAGTTACTTGACTAGCGGACTCACAGATACGCAGTATTTT
TRBJ2-1,TRBV15,.,.,CATSRDLSNEQFF,TGTGCCACCAGCAGAGATCTCTCCAATGAGCAGTTCTTC
TRBJ2-6,TRBV7-2,few,TRBD2,CASSNGLAGGLNVLTF,TGTGCCAGCAGCAACGGACTAGCGGGGGGACTGAACGTCCTGACTTTC
TRBJ2-5,TRBV3-1,.,TRBD2,CASSPGLAGQETQYF,TGTGCCAGCAGCCCCGGACTAGCGGGGCAAGAGACCCAGTACTTC
TRBJ2-2,TRBV4-3,few,.,CASSSKGTGELFF,TGCGCCAGCAGCTCAAAGGGGACCGGGGAGCTGTTTTTT
TRBJ2-5,TRBV6-1,few,.,CASKGWAQETQYF,TGTGCCAGCAAAGGTTGGGCTCAAGAGACCCAGTACTTC
TRBJ2-7,TRBV4-3,many,TRBD2,CASSQGPSGSSYEQYF,TGCGCCAGCAGCCAAGGACCTAGCGGGAGCTCCTACGAGCAGTACTTC
TRBJ2-2,TRBV4-2,.,TRBD2,CASSQGFSGLNTGELFF,TGTGCCAGCAGCCAAGGTTTTAGCGGGCTGAACACCGGGGAGCTGTTTTTT
TRBJ2-7,TRBV20-1,.,TRBD1,CSVGQEHYEQYF,TGCAGTGTGGGACAGGAGCACTACGAGCAGTACTTC
TRBJ2-7,TRBV20-1,.,TRBD1,CSASVTGQGFSEAFLHYEQYF,TGCAGTGCTAGCGTGACAGGACAGGGTTTTTCGGAGGCCTTTCTACACTACGAGCAGTACTTC
TRBJ2-3,TRBV7-9,few,.,CASSAPLDTQYF,TGTGCCAGCAGCGCCCCCTTGGATACGCAGTATTTT
TRBJ1-4,TRBV7-8,few,TRBD1,CASSFYGQENEKLFF,TGTGCCAGCAGCTTCTATGGACAGGAAAATGAAAAACTGTTTTTT
TRBJ2-7,TRBV6-1,.,.,CASSEGTTYEQYF,TGTGCCAGCAGTGAAGGGACCACCTACGAGCAGTACTTC
TRBJ2-1,TRBV4-1,.,.,CASSPSGTPNRDEQFF,TGCGCCAGCAGTCCGAGCGGGACACCAAATAGGGATGAGCAGTTCTTC
TRBJ2-7,TRBV10-3,many,TRBD2,CAISESGGLAEEQYF,TGTGCCATCAGTGAGTCGGGGGGACTAGCGGAGGAGCAGTACTTC
TRBJ2-1,TRBV28,many,.,CASSLLSENEQFF,TGTGCCAGCAGTTTACTCTCGGAGAATGAGCAGTTCTTC
TRBJ1-4,TRBV7-8,.,.,CASSPGGSNEKLFF,TGTGCCAGCAGCCCCGGCGGGTCTAATGAAAAACTGTTTTTT
TRBJ1-5,TRBV28,few,.,CASTPGHTNQPQHF,TGTGCCAGCACCCCGGGACATACTAATCAGCCCCAGCATTTT
TRBJ2-3,TRBV29-1,many,TRBD2,CSVEGTSASTDTQYF,TGCAGCGTTGAAGGGACTAGCGCGTCCACAGATACGCAGTATTTT
TRBJ1-1,TRBV29-1,.,.,CSVSSGNTEAFF,TGCAGCGTCTCTTCGGGGAACACTGAAGCTTTCTTT
TRBJ2-7,TRBV5-1,.,.,CASSLPNFLGGGTYEQYF,TGCGCCAGCAGCTTGCCGAACTTTTTGGGTGGGGGGACTTACGAGCAGTACTTC
TRBJ1-1,TRBV4-3,.,.,CASSQEDKHTEAFF,TGCGCCAGCAGCCAAGAGGACAAGCACACTGAAGCTTTCTTT
TRBJ2-3,TRBV12-3/TRBV12-4,many,.,CASSFGGTDTQYF,TGTGCCAGCAGTTTTGGAGGCACAGATACGCAGTATTTT
TRBJ1-2,TRBV27,few,TRBD1,CASRAIRGQGFFDYGYTF,TGTGCCAGCAGAGCCATTAGAGGACAGGGCTTCTTCGACTATGGCTACACCTTC
TRBJ2-5,TRBV9,.,.,CASSRPGAQETQYF,TGTGCCAGCAGCAGACCGGGGGCCCAAGAGACCCAGTACTTC